The entry that follows covers one TCR beta chain sequence. The data originate from a study of shared clonotypes between healthy human individuals. Profiling relied on immunoSEQ multiplex PCR, and the TCRdb table lists in-frame clones only, not all of them. The sample has about 2.1 million clones, 90% to 95% seen once; the top ten hold under 2%. Terminally differentiated effector memory CD45RA+ cells were excluded by CCR7 positive selection of CD45RO-negative cells. V lost 5 bases to trimming and J lost 7 bases, with 11 bases between them. The CDR3 sequence is 12 residues long. Germline CDR1 is SGHAT and CDR2 is FQNNGV.

Sequences were obtained from naive CD8+ T cells from PBMCs. The sequence was obtained from a man in his late teens or twenties in good health. Some clones in this sample may be carry-over from other donors' samples. V is TRBV11-2 and J is TRBJ1-2; possible D gene TRBD1, 5 bases. DNA of the CDR3: TGTGCCAGCAGCCTCGGGGGGGGTGGCTACACCTTC. Translating gives CASSLGGGGYTF.